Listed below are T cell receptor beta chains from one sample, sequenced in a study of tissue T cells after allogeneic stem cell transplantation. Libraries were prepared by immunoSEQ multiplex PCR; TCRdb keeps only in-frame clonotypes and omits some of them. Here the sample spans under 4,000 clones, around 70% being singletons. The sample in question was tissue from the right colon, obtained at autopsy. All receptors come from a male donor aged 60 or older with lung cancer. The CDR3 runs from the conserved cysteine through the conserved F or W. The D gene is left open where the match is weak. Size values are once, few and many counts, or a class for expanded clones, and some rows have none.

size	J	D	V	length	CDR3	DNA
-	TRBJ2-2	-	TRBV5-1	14	CASSAGQNTGELFF	TGCGCCAGCAGCGCCGGACAGAACACCGGGGAGCTGTTTTTT
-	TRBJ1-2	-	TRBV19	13	CASSPQGHYGYTF	TGTGCCAGTAGTCCACAGGGCCACTATGGCTACACCTTC
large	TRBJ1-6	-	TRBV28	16	CASSEKVDGGNSPLHF	TGTGCCAGCAGTGAAAAGGTCGACGGAGGGAATTCACCCCTCCACTTT
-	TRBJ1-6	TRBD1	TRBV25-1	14	CASRGQGFWSPLHF	TGTGCCAGCAGGGGACAGGGGTTTTGGTCACCCCTCCACTTT
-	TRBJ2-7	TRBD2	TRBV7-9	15	CASSLEASGNYEQYF	TGTGCCAGCAGCTTAGAGGCTAGCGGGAACTACGAGCAGTACTTC
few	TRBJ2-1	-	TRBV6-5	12	CASRTAHNEQFF	TGTGCCAGTAGGACAGCCCACAATGAGCAGTTCTTC
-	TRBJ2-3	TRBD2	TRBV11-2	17	CASSPRTSGGATDTQYF	TGTGCCAGCAGCCCCCGGACTAGCGGGGGGGCCACAGATACGCAGTATTTT
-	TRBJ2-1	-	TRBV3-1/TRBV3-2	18	CASSQDLPGVRSYNEQFF	TGTGCCAGCAGCCAAGATCTTCCGGGGGTGAGGTCCTACAATGAGCAGTTCTTC
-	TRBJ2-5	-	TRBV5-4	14	CASSLGSVQETQYF	TGTGCCAGCAGCTTGGGGTCGGTCCAAGAGACCCAGTACTTC
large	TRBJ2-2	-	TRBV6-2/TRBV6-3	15	CASSSGRGFGGELFF	TGTGCCAGCAGTTCGGGACGGGGTTTTGGCGGGGAGCTGTTTTTT
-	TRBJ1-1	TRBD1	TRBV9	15	CASSVGTVSSTEAFF	TGTGCCAGCAGCGTTGGGACAGTAAGCTCGACTGAAGCTTTCTTT
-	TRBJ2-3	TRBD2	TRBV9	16	CASSVGSGGTTDTQYF	TGTGCCAGCAGCGTAGGTAGCGGGGGCACCACAGATACGCAGTATTTT
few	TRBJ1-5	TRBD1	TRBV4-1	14	CASSQVTGDQPQHF	TGCGCCAGCAGCCAAGTCACAGGGGATCAGCCCCAGCATTTT
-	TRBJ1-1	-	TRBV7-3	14	CASSLNPVGTEAFF	TGTGCCAGCAGCTTAAACCCTGTAGGCACTGAAGCTTTCTTT
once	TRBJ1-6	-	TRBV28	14	CASNEGGDNSPLHF	TGTGCCAGCAACGAAGGCGGGGATAATTCACCCCTCCACTTT
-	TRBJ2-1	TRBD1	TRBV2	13	CASGGQSYNEQFF	TGTGCCAGCGGGGGACAGTCCTACAATGAGCAGTTCTTC
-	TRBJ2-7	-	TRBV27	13	CASQRTLSYEQYF	TGTGCCAGCCAAAGAACTCTTTCCTACGAGCAGTACTTC
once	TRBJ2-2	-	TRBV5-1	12	CASRTNTGELFF	TGCGCCAGCAGAACGAACACCGGGGAGCTGTTTTTT
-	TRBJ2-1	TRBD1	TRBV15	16	CATSFLRDREYNEQFF	TGTGCCACCAGCTTCCTCCGGGACAGGGAATACAATGAGCAGTTCTTC
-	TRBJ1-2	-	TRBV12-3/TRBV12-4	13	CASSLGRDYGYTF	TGTGCCAGCAGTTTGGGTCGTGACTATGGCTACACCTTC
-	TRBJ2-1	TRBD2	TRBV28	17	CASGIAVEREGLNEQFF	TGTGCCAGCGGGATAGCTGTGGAGCGGGAGGGCCTCAATGAGCAGTTCTTC
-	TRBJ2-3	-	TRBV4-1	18	CASSQEGPRGGSTDTQYF	TGCGCCAGCAGCCAAGAAGGTCCTAGGGGGGGTAGCACAGATACGCAGTATTTT
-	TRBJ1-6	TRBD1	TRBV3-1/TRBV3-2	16	CASSHRDRGWKSPLHF	TGTGCCAGCAGCCATCGGGACAGGGGATGGAAATCACCCCTCCACTTT
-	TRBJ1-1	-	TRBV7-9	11	CASRADTEAFF	TGTGCCAGCAGGGCTGACACTGAAGCTTTCTTT
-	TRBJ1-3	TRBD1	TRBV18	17	CASSQSDRPLSGNTIYF	TGTGCCAGCTCTCAATCGGACAGGCCACTCTCTGGAAACACCATATATTTT
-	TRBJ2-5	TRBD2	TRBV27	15	CASSRLAGYQETQYF	TGTGCCAGCAGCCGACTAGCGGGATACCAAGAGACCCAGTACTTC
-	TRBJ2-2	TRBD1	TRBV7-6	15	CASSYGQGGTGELFF	TGTGCCAGCAGCTACGGACAGGGGGGAACCGGGGAGCTGTTTTTT
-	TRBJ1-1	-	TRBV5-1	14	CASSSDWQGTEAFF	TGCGCCAGCAGCTCGGATTGGCAGGGTACCGAAGCTTTCTTT
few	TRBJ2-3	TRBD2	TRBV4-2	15	CASSHGEREVDTQYF	TGTGCCAGCAGCCATGGCGAGCGGGAGGTAGATACGCAGTATTTT
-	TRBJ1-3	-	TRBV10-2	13	CASSGGGRNTIYF	TGCGCCAGCAGTGGTGGCGGAAGAAACACCATATATTTT
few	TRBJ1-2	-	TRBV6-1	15	CASSEARFRNYGYTF	TGTGCCAGCAGTGAAGCCCGATTTAGAAACTATGGCTACACCTTC
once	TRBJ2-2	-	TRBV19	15	CASKSDRRNTGELFF	TGTGCCAGTAAAAGTGACAGGAGGAACACCGGGGAGCTGTTTTTT
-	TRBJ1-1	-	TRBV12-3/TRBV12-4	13	CASNSRVTTEAFF	TGTGCCAGCAACAGCAGGGTCACGACTGAAGCTTTCTTT
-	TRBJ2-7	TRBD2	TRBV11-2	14	CASSLVAGGREQYF	TGTGCCAGCAGCTTAGTAGCGGGAGGGAGGGAGCAGTACTTC
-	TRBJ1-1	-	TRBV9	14	CASSAPSANTEAFF	TGTGCCAGCAGTGCCCCTTCGGCGAACACTGAAGCTTTCTTT
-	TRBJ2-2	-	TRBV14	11	CASSLYGELFF	TGTGCCAGCAGCCTATACGGGGAGCTGTTTTTT
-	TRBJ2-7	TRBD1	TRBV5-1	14	CASSSGTGVAEQYF	TGCGCCAGCAGCTCCGGGACAGGGGTCGCCGAGCAGTACTTC
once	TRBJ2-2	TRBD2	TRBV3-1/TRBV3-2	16	CASSQGLAGNTGELFF	TGTGCCAGCAGCCAAGGACTAGCGGGGAACACCGGGGAGCTGTTTTTT
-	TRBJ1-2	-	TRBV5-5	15	CASSADGGALGGYTF	TGTGCCAGCAGCGCCGACGGGGGGGCGCTTGGGGGCTACACCTTC
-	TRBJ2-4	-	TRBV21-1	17	CASSRPRGAIPKNIQYF	TGTGCCAGCAGCCGCCCCCGGGGGGCGATACCCAAAAACATTCAGTACTTC
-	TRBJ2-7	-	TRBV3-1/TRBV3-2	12	CASSLFLYEQYF	TGTGCCAGCAGCCTTTTTTTATACGAGCAGTACTTC
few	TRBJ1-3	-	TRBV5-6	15	CASSLDTGSGNTIYF	TGTGCCAGCAGCTTGGATACGGGGTCCGGAAACACCATATATTTT
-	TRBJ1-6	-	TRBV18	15	CASSPPGFYNSPLHF	TGTGCCAGCTCACCACCGGGTTTCTATAATTCACCCCTCCACTTT
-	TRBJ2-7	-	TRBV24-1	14	CATSDRLDSYEQYF	TGTGCCACCAGTGACAGACTAGATTCCTACGAGCAGTACTTC